These T cell receptor beta chains were read from a single sample in a study of HIV-infected patients and healthy controls. MiXCR was run by TCRdb on the 5' RACE reads, yielding one entry per CDR3 protein. The table includes roughly 70,000 distinct CDR3 sequences, about 16% detected once. The sequencing sample was made of CD4+ T cells from blood. These receptors originate from a human donor in good health. Both conserved end residues are part of each CDR3. D genes are given only for firm matches. The size field is filled for only some rows; it gives once, few, many or a size class.

abundance	d_gene	v_gene	j_gene	CDR3aa	CDR3nt
few	.	TRBV12-5	TRBJ1-1	CASGLEDTEAFF	TGTGCTAGTGGTTTGGAGGACACTGAAGCTTTCTTT
.	.	TRBV5-8	TRBJ2-4	CASSLVQGMLAKNIQYF	TGTGCCAGCAGCTTGGTTCAGGGGATGTTGGCCAAAAACATTCAGTACTTC
.	.	TRBV4-3	TRBJ2-5	CASSQHPRETQYF	TGCGCCAGCAGCCAACACCCCCGGGAGACCCAGTACTTC
.	.	TRBV29-1	TRBJ2-3	CSVEVGADTQYF	TGCAGCGTTGAAGTGGGGGCAGATACGCAGTATTTT
few	.	TRBV5-1	TRBJ2-1	CASSPSGTAYNEQFF	TGCGCCAGCAGCCCCTCAGGGACTGCCTACAATGAGCAGTTCTTC
many	.	TRBV14	TRBJ1-3	CASSDDRSGRRSTIYF	TGTGCCAGCAGCGACGACAGGTCCGGAAGGCGAAGCACCATATATTTT
.	.	TRBV2	TRBJ1-6	CASTGEGAVVSPLHF	TGTGCCAGCACCGGGGAAGGGGCCGTAGTCTCACCCCTCCACTTT
.	.	TRBV5-8	TRBJ1-4	CASSFARLSKSENEKLFF	TGTGCCAGCAGCTTCGCGAGACTTTCAAAAAGCGAGAATGAAAAACTGTTTTTT
.	.	TRBV11-2	TRBJ2-7	CASSLKGLSYEQYF	TGTGCCAGCAGCTTGAAGGGATTGTCCTACGAGCAGTACTTC
many	.	TRBV9	TRBJ2-6	CASSVATHTGANVLTF	TGTGCCAGCAGCGTAGCTACCCACACTGGGGCCAACGTCCTGACTTTC
many	.	TRBV18	TRBJ1-1	CASSPLRVWGTEAFF	TGTGCCAGCTCACCACTGAGGGTGTGGGGCACTGAAGCTTTCTTT
few	TRBD2	TRBV7-9	TRBJ2-1	CASSWGEGSSVQFF	TGTGCCAGCAGCTGGGGGGAGGGTTCTAGCGTCCAGTTCTTC
.	.	TRBV5-1	TRBJ2-3	CASSLMAGSTDTQYF	TGCGCCAGCAGCTTGATGGCGGGGAGCACAGATACGCAGTATTTT
.	.	TRBV5-4	TRBJ2-1	CASSSKTGSYNEQFF	TGTGCCAGCAGCTCTAAGACGGGGTCCTACAATGAGCAGTTCTTC
many	.	TRBV20-1	TRBJ2-5	CSASQTGTSETQYF	TGCAGTGCTAGTCAAACAGGGACTTCGGAGACCCAGTACTTC
.	.	TRBV19	TRBJ2-7	CASSIFGGGYEQYF	TGTGCCAGTAGTATTTTCGGTGGGGGATACGAGCAGTACTTC
.	TRBD1	TRBV7-9	TRBJ1-1	CASSSRDRDPWGVGTEAFF	TGTGCCAGCAGCTCCCGGGACAGGGACCCCTGGGGGGTTGGCACTGAAGCTTTCTTT
.	.	TRBV5-6	TRBJ2-3	CASSPYGVISDTQYF	TGTGCCAGCAGCCCTTATGGGGTTATTTCAGATACGCAGTATTTT
many	.	TRBV9	TRBJ2-7	CASSPDGQGGFEQYF	TGTGCCAGCAGCCCAGATGGGCAGGGGGGATTCGAGCAGTACTTC
many	.	TRBV4-2	TRBJ2-3	CASSQGSRGSTDTQYF	TGTGCCAGCAGCCAGGGGTCTAGGGGGAGCACAGATACGCAGTATTTT
few	.	TRBV7-3	TRBJ2-1	CASSLRGGQEYNEQFF	TGTGCCAGCAGCCTCAGGGGCGGACAAGAGTACAATGAGCAGTTCTTC
.	.	TRBV6-2/TRBV6-3	TRBJ2-5	CASSYSKFLGETQYF	TGTGCCAGCAGTTACTCGAAATTCCTAGGGGAGACCCAGTACTTC
.	TRBD2	TRBV5-1	TRBJ2-1	CASSLVIAGAGEQFF	TGCGCCAGCAGCTTGGTAATAGCGGGGGCTGGTGAGCAGTTCTTC
many	.	TRBV10-3	TRBJ2-6	CAISTSGANVLTF	TGTGCCATCAGTACCTCTGGGGCCAACGTCCTGACTTTC
.	TRBD2	TRBV5-4	TRBJ2-2	CASSLESRGGNGELFF	TGTGCCAGCAGCTTGGAAAGCCGGGGGGGGAACGGGGAGCTGTTTTTT
.	.	TRBV7-2	TRBJ1-1	CASRIFDVNTEAFF	TGTGCCAGCAGAATATTCGACGTGAACACTGAAGCTTTCTTT
many	TRBD1	TRBV11-2	TRBJ2-1	CASSQTGGDYNEQFF	TGTGCCAGCAGCCAAACAGGGGGCGACTACAATGAGCAGTTCTTC
.	.	TRBV6-2/TRBV6-3	TRBJ2-5	CASSPLAQQETQYF	TGTGCCAGCAGCCCCCTAGCTCAGCAAGAGACCCAGTACTTC
few	.	TRBV6-6	TRBJ2-3	CASSWGGFRGDVQDTQYF	TGTGCCAGCAGTTGGGGTGGGTTTAGGGGGGACGTGCAAGATACGCAGTATTTT
.	TRBD2	TRBV7-2	TRBJ2-7	CASSVNPSGSFVQYF	TGTGCCAGCAGCGTAAACCCTAGCGGGAGCTTTGTGCAGTACTTC
many	.	TRBV3-1	TRBJ2-1	CASSQGGRFYNEQFF	TGTGCCAGCAGCCAAGGTGGTAGATTCTACAATGAGCAGTTCTTC
few	.	TRBV20-1	TRBJ2-7	CSAKVPDLSSYEQYF	TGCAGTGCAAAGGTCCCTGACTTAAGCTCCTACGAGCAGTACTTC
.	.	TRBV5-1	TRBJ1-4	CASAPSGQVNEKLFF	TGCGCCAGCGCTCCCTCGGGACAAGTTAATGAAAAACTGTTTTTT
.	.	TRBV7-2	TRBJ1-6	CASRPDSYNSPLHF	TGTGCCAGCAGGCCAGACTCCTATAATTCACCCCTCCACTTT
few	.	TRBV2	TRBJ1-1	CASSEKVAAKAFF	TGTGCCAGCAGTGAAAAGGTGGCAGCGAAAGCTTTCTTT
.	TRBD1	TRBV12-3/TRBV12-4	TRBJ1-4	CASSFWGQGGEKLFF	TGTGCCAGCAGTTTTTGGGGACAGGGGGGAGAAAAACTGTTTTTT
medium-sized	.	TRBV6-2/TRBV6-3	TRBJ2-1	CASSYPRTNNNEQFF	TGTGCCAGCAGTTACCCCAGGACTAATAACAATGAGCAGTTCTTC
.	.	TRBV7-8	TRBJ1-5	CASSWLGGQPQHF	TGTGCCAGCAGCTGGTTGGGGGGTCAGCCCCAGCATTTT